What follows describes a single T cell receptor (beta chain). This clone was observed once. Its antigen is unknown. Base qualities are missing; no much larger clone stands one base away. Resection was performed on patients in Japan or China between the mid-2010s and the late 2010s. Two lung cancer pathologists independently reviewed H&E slides to confirm the histologic diagnosis of every case. To enrich premalignant or tumor cells for nucleic acid extraction, macro-dissection was performed after pathologic assessment. FFPE tissue was used for DNA isolation with the AllPrep DNA/RNA FFPE Kit. Using the immunoSEQ hsTCRbeta Kit, TCR beta CDR3 regions were sequenced from DNA. On the study's bioinformatics: The ImmunoSEQ Analyzer was used to analyse the TCR sequencing data. T cell clonality was defined as 1 minus Pielou's evenness computed on productive rearrangements. To measure T cell diversity, the inverse Simpson index was applied to productive templates. T cell density was expressed as TCR beta template counts normalized to usable DNA, with usable DNA estimated by amplifying and sequencing housekeeping genes. Two-sided Kruskal-Wallis tests were used to compare TCR metrics between histologic stages. TCRdb limited this immuneACCESS table to in-frame rearrangements with V and J called. A share of clones is missing; checked studies link under half to unresolved V genes, and the rest is unexplained. V, J and clone size are taken as reported in that table, and D and trimming were inferred from the DNA itself. Present in this sample are a few thousand clones, roughly 84% of which were seen just once. The leading ten clones occupy roughly 4.5% of the sample.

The record originates from a study of immune evolution from preneoplasia to lung adenocarcinoma (dated by TCRdb to the early 2020s). Context from the whole study: HLA loss of heterozygosity was found in approximately 7% of AIS, over 13% of MIA and 33% of ADC lesions, and in no AAH lesions. Immune contexture across lung adenocarcinoma precursors and invasive adenocarcinoma was profiled using immune gene expression, TCR sequencing and multiplex immunofluorescence. Resected precursor lesions (AAH, AIS, MIA) and invasive adenocarcinomas were each compared against paired morphologically normal lung tissue. The sample size was set by how many specimens were available, not by a prior power calculation. The immune data were integrated with whole exome sequencing and methylation data obtained from the same cohort of nodules. The overall cohort was made up of around 51 patients with pulmonary nodules who had surgical resection. TCR sequencing data came from 51 patients. According to the study, roughly 100 samples went through TCR sequencing. POLYSOLVER was used to infer Class I HLA alleles from exome data, while LOHHLA was used to detect allele-specific HLA loss.

What the authors observed across the whole study: Because all patients came from Japan and China, whether the findings apply to Western populations was uncertain. The findings were based on association rather than direct causation, and larger cohorts with long-term follow-up and longitudinal biopsies were deemed needed. Clonality was highest in normal lung, while later-stage lesions appeared to show lower clonality but higher T cell density and diversity. T cell clonality was highest in KRAS-mutant nodules compared with EGFR-mutant or double wild-type lesions. The highest top T cell clone frequencies were observed in normal lung, and a progressive decrease in top T cell clone frequencies appeared to occur from AAH through AIS, MIA and invasive adenocarcinoma.

The V and J ends are trimmed by 5 bases and 15 bases, leaving 17 bases between them. The cysteine opens and the phenylalanine closes a CDR3 of 12 amino acids. The DNA shown is the 36-base CDR3, in frame from base 1. The germline V gene sets CDR1 to MDHEN and CDR2 to SYDVKM. The rearranged chain carries TRBV28 and TRBJ2-1; the D gene remains uncertain. Sequenced input: FFPE lung adenocarcinoma in situ tissue. This sample's cell subset or site label indicates: preinvasive adenocarcinoma in situ (AIS). The sequence was collected from a person between 60 and 79 years old with lung adenocarcinoma. The DNA is as follows: TGTGCCAGCAGTCCCCCATCTGGGGTTCGGTTCTTC. Its protein product is CASSPPSGVRFF.